Below are 2 T cell receptor beta chains sequenced from a single sample in a study of T cell repertoires in cytomegalovirus infection. TCRdb re-derived calls from the reads in MiXCR, one entry per CDR3 protein. The table records over 250,000 distinct CDR3 sequences, about a quarter of them present only once. Material for sequencing was PBMCs. These receptors were collected from a human donor in good health (CMV status not recorded). Some clones in this sample may be carry-over from other donors' samples.

This clonotype came up a few times. The chain couples TRBV28 to TRBJ2-5, with 7 bases fitting TRBD1. CDR1 MDHEN and CDR2 SYDVKM come from the germline V gene. CDR3 length equals 13 residues. After removal of 5 bases from V and 5 bases from J, the junction contained 5 bases not matched to a gene. Written as DNA, the CDR3 is TGTGCCAGCAGTCCGCAGGGGGACGAGACCCAGTACTTC. It yields the protein CASSPQGDETQYF.

This clonotype was counted a few times. J is TRBJ1-1 and V is TRBV6-2 or TRBV6-3; D remains unclear. Trimming removed 6 bases at V and 0 bases at J, with 8 bases between. CDR1 MNHEY and CDR2 SVGEGT come from the germline V gene. The CDR3 is 13 residues long. The CDR3 is CASRGFMNTEAFF. CDR3 in DNA: TGTGCCAGCAGGGGCTTTATGAACACTGAAGCTTTCTTT.